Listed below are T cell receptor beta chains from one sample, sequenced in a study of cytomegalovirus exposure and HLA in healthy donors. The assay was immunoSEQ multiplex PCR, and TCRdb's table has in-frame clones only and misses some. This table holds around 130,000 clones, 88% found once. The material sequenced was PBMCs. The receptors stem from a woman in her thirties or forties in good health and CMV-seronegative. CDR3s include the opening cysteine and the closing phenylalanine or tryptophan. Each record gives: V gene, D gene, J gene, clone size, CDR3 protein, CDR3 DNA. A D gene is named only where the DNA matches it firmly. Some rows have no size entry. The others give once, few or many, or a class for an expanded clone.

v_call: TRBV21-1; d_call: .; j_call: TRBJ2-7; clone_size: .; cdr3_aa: CASSPTGQGVGEQYF; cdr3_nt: TGTGCCAGCAGCCCTACGGGACAGGGGGTGGGCGAGCAGTACTTC
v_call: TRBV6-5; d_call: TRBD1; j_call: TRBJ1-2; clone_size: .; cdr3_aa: CASSRQGARNGYTF; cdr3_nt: TGTGCCAGCAGTAGACAGGGGGCGAGGAATGGCTACACCTTC
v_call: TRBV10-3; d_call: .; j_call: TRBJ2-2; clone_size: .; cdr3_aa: CAISEGTGSLFF; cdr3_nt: TGTGCCATCAGTGAGGGTACGGGGAGCTTGTTTTTT
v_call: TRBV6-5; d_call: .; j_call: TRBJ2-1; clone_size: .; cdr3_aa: CASSPSAVYNEQFF; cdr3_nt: TGTGCCAGCTCTCCCAGCGCGGTGTACAATGAGCAGTTCTTC
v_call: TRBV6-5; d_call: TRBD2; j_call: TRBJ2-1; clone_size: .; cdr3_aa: CASSRTMTSGRQFF; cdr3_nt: TGTGCCAGCAGCCGAACTATGACTAGCGGGAGGCAGTTCTTC
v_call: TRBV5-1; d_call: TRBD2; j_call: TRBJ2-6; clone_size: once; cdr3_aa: CASSGGTSVMGVLTF; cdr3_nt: TGCGCCAGCAGCGGGGGGACTAGCGTGATGGGCGTCCTGACTTTC
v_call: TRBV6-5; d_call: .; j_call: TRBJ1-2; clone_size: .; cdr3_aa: CASSYSAPRGGYTF; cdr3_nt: TGTGCCAGCAGTTACTCAGCCCCACGGGGGGGCTACACCTTC
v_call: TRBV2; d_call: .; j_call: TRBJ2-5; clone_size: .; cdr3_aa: CASRPQPYQETQYF; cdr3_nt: TGTGCCAGCAGACCACAGCCGTACCAAGAGACCCAGTACTTC
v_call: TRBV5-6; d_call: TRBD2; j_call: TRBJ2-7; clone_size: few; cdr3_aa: CASSYGTSGGQYF; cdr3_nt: TGTGCCAGCAGCTACGGGACTAGCGGCGGGCAGTACTTC
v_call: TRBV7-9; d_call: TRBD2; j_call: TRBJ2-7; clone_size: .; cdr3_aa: CASSLGTSGPYEQYF; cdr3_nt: TGTGCCAGCAGCTTAGGGACTAGCGGTCCCTACGAGCAGTACTTC
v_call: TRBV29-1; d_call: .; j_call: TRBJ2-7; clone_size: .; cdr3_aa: CRPRHEQYF; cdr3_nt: TGCCGTCCGCGCCACGAGCAGTACTTC
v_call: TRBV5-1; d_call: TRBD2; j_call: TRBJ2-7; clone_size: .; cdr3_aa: CASSLGTTSGRIGGAYEQYF; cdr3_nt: TGCGCCAGCAGCTTGGGGACCACGAGCGGGAGAATCGGTGGAGCCTACGAGCAGTACTTC
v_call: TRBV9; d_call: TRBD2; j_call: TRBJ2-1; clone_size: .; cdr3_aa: CASSATSGRTEQFF; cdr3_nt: TGTGCCAGCAGCGCGACTAGCGGGAGGACTGAGCAGTTCTTC
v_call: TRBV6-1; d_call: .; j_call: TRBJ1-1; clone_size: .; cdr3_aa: CASRGTGGLTEAFF; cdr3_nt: TGTGCCAGCAGGGGGACCGGGGGGCTTACTGAAGCTTTCTTT
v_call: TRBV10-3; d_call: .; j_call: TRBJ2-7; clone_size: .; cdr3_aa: CAISSEPFEQYF; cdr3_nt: TGTGCCATCAGTTCCGAGCCATTCGAGCAGTACTTC
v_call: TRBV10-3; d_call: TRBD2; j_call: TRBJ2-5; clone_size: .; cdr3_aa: CAISESWASGTNQETQYF; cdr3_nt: TGTGCCATCAGTGAGTCCTGGGCCAGCGGGACCAACCAAGAGACCCAGTACTTC
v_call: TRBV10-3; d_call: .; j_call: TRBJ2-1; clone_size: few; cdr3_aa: CAISESRGLSNEQFF; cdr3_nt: TGTGCCATCAGTGAGTCGCGGGGACTCTCCAATGAGCAGTTCTTC
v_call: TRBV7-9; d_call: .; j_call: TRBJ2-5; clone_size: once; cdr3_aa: CASSSGQQETQYF; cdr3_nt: TGTGCCAGCAGCTCCGGACAGCAAGAGACCCAGTACTTC
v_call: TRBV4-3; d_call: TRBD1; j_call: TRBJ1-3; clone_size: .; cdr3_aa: CASSRQGSGNTIYF; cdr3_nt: TGCGCCAGCAGCCGACAGGGCTCTGGAAACACCATATATTTT
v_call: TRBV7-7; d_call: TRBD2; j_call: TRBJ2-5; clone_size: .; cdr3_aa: CASGVAGARETQYF; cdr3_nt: TGTGCCAGCGGGGTAGCGGGTGCCCGAGAGACCCAGTACTTC
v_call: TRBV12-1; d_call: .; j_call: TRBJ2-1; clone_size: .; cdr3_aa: CASKTPQPGVVSYNEQFF; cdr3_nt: TGTGCCAGCAAAACGCCGCAACCCGGGGTCGTGTCCTACAATGAGCAGTTCTTC
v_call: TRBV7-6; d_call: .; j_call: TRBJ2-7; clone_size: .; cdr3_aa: CASSLEGGPGGGEQYF; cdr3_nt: TGTGCCAGCAGCTTAGAGGGGGGGCCCGGGGGCGGTGAGCAGTACTTC
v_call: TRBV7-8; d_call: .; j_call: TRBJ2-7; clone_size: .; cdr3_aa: CASSLGAEQYF; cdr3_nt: TGTGCCAGCAGCTTAGGAGCCGAGCAGTACTTC
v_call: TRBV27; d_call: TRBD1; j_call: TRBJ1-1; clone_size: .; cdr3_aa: CASSWGRGTEAFF; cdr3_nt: TGTGCCAGCAGTTGGGGCAGGGGGACTGAAGCTTTCTTT
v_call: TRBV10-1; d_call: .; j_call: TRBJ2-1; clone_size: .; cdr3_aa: CASSESQLTPYNEQFF; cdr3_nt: TGCGCCAGCAGTGAGTCTCAACTGACACCGTACAATGAGCAGTTCTTC